This record concerns one T cell receptor (beta chain) sequence. The antigen is not known. TCR beta VDJ and CDR3 profiling used genomic DNA as template. TCRdb passed the reads through MiXCR, listing each CDR3 protein once. The repertoire holds around 190,000 distinct CDR3 sequences, with around 63% as singletons. These data come from a study of CD8+CD57+ T cells in acquired aplastic anemia. Study at large: Sorted CD4+ and CD8+ cells gave a mean 3.2 ug DNA, range roughly 0.19 to 27.4 ug. Roughly 11 million reads, on average, were obtained for CD4+ cells from healthy donors.

CDR1 is SGHVT, CDR2 SQSDAQ, per germline. The CDR3 runs 15 residues. V lost 1 base and J 2 bases, leaving 12 bases between the germline ends. Study-wide findings and caveats: Patients versus controls showed no significant CD8+ Simpson's diversity difference.

The TCR originated in a human donor in good health. The chain recombines TRBV7-4 with TRBJ2-7; no clear D. Sequenced input: sorted CD4+, CD8+, or CD8+CD57+ T cells (not recorded which) from PBMCs. In nucleotides, the CDR3 is TGTGCCAGCAGCTTAGGATGGACGGAACCCTACGAGCAGTACTTC. This sequence encodes CASSLGWTEPYEQYF.